Shown below are 8 T cell receptor beta chains from a single sample sequenced in a study of lymphopenia after photon versus proton radiotherapy. Sequencing was performed with immunoSEQ multiplex PCR; in TCRdb, only in-frame clones are kept and a portion is missing. The top ten hold about 13% of the sample, which has 60,000 to 75,000 clones, 87% seen once. The specimen comprised peripheral blood, sampled from a patient treated with proton-based radiotherapy. Every receptor here comes from an older man with esophageal cancer.

The J gene is TRBJ1-1, the V gene TRBV6-1; TRBD1 might be the D (5 bases). V gave up 5 bases and J gave up 0 bases, with 7 bases separating them. CDR1 MNHNS and CDR2 SASEGT come from the germline V gene. This CDR3 spans 13 amino acids. The CDR3 reads CASSPTVNTEAFF. CDR3 sequence (DNA): TGTGCCAGCAGTCCGACAGTGAACACTGAAGCTTTCTTT.

In DNA form, the CDR3 reads TGTGCCAGGAAGGAGGGGTGCACTGAAGCTTTCTTT. Translated, it gives CARKEGCTEAFF. This chain connects TRBV7-3 to TRBJ1-1, with a tentative D call TRBD1 (5 bases). The ends were cut back, 9 bases at V and 4 bases at J, with 12 bases in the middle. CDR3 size: 12 residues. Germline assignment: CDR1 SGHTA and CDR2 FQGTGA.

The V and J genes are TRBV10-3 and TRBJ2-7; 10 bases agree with TRBD1. Germline V CDR1 and CDR2: ENHRY, SYGVKD. The CDR3 has 14 residues. V gave up 5 bases and J gave up 6 bases; unmatched junction bases: 7. The CDR3 protein is CAISTLGQGREQYF. The CDR3 nucleotides are TGTGCCATCAGTACTCTGGGACAGGGGCGCGAGCAGTACTTC.

The chain carries TRBV5-1 and TRBJ1-1; TRBD1 matches 9 bases. CDR1 and CDR2 (germline): SGHRS, YFSETQ. With 0 bases clipped from V and 4 bases from J, the junction kept 7 bases outside the gene matches. The CDR3 is made up of 16 amino acids. In DNA, the CDR3 is TGCGCCAGCAGCTTGGGATTGGGACAGGGAACCACTGAAGCTTTCTTT. Translating gives CASSLGLGQGTTEAFF.

The chain links TRBV7-2 to TRBJ2-7; D ambiguous. The CDR3 runs to 12 residues. Per the germline V gene, CDR1 is SGHTA and CDR2 is FQGNSA. V was trimmed by 10 bases and J by 2 bases, leaving 12 bases between them. The chain's CDR3 is CATTPGTYEQYF. CDR3 coding DNA: TGTGCCACCACGCCGGGTACCTACGAGCAGTACTTC.

CDR3 in DNA: TGTGCCAGCAGTGAGGGACACTCGAACACCGGGGAGCTGTTTTTT. Its protein product is CASSEGHSNTGELFF. The chain links TRBV2 to TRBJ2-2; tentatively, D is TRBD1 (6 bases). Germline CDR1 reads SNHLY; CDR2 reads FYNNEI. This CDR3 has 15 amino acids. Trimming pared 3 bases from V and 0 bases from J, leaving 8 bases between.

In the case of this clone: In the same sample, other DNA sequences code for this CDR3. V and J are TRBV5-1 and TRBJ1-6, with 8 bases matching TRBD1. Germline CDR1 is SGHRS and CDR2 is YFSETQ. This CDR3 has 16 amino acids. Trimming removed 0 bases from V and 6 bases from J; junction bases left unmatched: 5. The CDR3 region is CASSLDPGQGNSPLHF. The CDR3 nucleotides are TGCGCCAGCAGCTTGGATCCCGGACAGGGTAATTCACCCCTCCACTTT. Full variable domain (missing parts from reference TRBV5-1 and TRBJ1-6): KAGVTQTPRYLIKTRGQQVTLSCSPISGHRSVSWYQQTPGQGLQFLFEYFSETQRNKGNFPGRFSGRQFSNSRSEMNVSTLELGDSALYLCASSLDPGQGNSPLHFGNGTRLTVT.

CDR3 sequence (DNA): TGTGCCAGCAGCGATGCGGGGGGCCACATTCAGTACTTC. Protein sequence: CASSDAGGHIQYF. The chain couples TRBV7-3 to TRBJ2-4, with TRBD2 identical over 8 bases. The J segment lost 8 bases and the V segment lost 5 bases, leaving 5 bases of the junction unmatched. The CDR3 sequence is 13 residues long. Germline CDR1 SGHTA, CDR2 FQGTGA.